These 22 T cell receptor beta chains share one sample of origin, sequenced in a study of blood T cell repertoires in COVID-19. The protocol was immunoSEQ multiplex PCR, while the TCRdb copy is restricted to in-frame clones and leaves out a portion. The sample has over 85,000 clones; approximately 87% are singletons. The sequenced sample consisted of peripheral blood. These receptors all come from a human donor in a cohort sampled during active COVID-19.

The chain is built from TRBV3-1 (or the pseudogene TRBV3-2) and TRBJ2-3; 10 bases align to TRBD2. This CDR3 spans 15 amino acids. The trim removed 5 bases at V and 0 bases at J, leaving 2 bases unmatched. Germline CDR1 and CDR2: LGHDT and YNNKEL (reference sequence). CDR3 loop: CASSSTSGSTDTQYF. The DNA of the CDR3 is TGTGCCAGCAGCTCGACTAGCGGGAGCACAGATACGCAGTATTTT.

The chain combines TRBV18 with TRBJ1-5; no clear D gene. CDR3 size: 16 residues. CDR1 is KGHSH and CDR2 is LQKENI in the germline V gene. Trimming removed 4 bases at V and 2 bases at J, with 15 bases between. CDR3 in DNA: TGTGCCAGCTCACGGGATGAAGGGAGGGGCAATCAGCCCCAGCATTTT. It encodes CASSRDEGRGNQPQHF.

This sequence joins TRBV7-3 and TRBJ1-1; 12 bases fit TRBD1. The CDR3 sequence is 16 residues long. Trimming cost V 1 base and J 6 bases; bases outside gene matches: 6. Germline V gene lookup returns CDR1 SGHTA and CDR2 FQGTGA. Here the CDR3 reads CASSLMGDRGHSEAFF. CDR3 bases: TGTGCCAGCAGCTTAATGGGGGACAGGGGGCATTCTGAAGCTTTCTTT.

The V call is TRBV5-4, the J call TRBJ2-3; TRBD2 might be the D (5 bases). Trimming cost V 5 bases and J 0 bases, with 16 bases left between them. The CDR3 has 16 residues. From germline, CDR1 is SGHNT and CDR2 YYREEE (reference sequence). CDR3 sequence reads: CASRPSAGASTDTQYF. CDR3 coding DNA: TGTGCCAGCAGACCCTCTGCGGGCGCTAGCACAGATACGCAGTATTTT.

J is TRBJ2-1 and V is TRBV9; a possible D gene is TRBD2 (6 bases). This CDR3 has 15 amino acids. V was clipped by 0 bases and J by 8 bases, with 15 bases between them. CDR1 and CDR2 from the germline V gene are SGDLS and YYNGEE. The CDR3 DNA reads TGTGCCAGCAGCGTAGAGCGGGTGCTTCTTGATGAGCAGTTCTTC. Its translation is CASSVERVLLDEQFF.

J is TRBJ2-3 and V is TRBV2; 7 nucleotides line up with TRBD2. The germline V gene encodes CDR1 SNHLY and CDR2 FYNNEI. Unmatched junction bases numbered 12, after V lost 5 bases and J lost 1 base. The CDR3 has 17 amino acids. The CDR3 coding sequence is TGTGCCAGCAGTACCCCCACTAGCGACCGGGGCACAGATACGCAGTATTTT. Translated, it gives CASSTPTSDRGTDTQYF.

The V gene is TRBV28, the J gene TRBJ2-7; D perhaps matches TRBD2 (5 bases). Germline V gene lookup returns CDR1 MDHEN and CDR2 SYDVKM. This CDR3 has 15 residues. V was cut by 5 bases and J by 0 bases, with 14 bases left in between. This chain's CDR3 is CASSPRGQTSYEQYF. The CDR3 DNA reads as TGTGCCAGCAGTCCGAGAGGGCAAACCTCCTACGAGCAGTACTTC. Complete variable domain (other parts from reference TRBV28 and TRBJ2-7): DVKVTQSSRYLVKRTGEKVFLECVQDMDHENMFWYRQDPGLGLRLIYFSYDVKMKEKGDIPEGYSVSREKKERFSLILESASTNQTSMYLCASSPRGQTSYEQYFGPGTRLTVT.

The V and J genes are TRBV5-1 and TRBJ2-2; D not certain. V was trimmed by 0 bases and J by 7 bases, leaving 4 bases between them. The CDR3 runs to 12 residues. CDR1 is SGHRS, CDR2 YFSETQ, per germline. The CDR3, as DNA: TGCGCCAGCAGCTTGGGTAGCGGGGAGCTGTTTTTT. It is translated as CASSLGSGELFF. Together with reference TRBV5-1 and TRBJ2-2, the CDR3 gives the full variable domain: KAGVTQTPRYLIKTRGQQVTLSCSPISGHRSVSWYQQTPGQGLQFLFEYFSETQRNKGNFPGRFSGRQFSNSRSEMNVSTLELGDSALYLCASSLGSGELFFGEGSRLTVL.

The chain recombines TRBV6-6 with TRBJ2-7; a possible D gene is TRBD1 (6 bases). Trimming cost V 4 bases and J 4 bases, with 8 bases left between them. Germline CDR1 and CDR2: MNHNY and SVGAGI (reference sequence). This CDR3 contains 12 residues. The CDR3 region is CASSSTGYEQYF. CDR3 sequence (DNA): TGTGCCAGCAGTTCAACAGGGTACGAGCAGTACTTC.

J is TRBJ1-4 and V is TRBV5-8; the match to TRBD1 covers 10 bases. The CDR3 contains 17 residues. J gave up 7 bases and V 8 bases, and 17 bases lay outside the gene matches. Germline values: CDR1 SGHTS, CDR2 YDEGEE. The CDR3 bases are TGTGCCAGTGAGCTGGGACAGGGGATCCGGTGGGGTGAAAAACTGTTTTTT. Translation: CASELGQGIRWGEKLFF.

The CDR3 DNA reads as TGCGCCAGCAGTGCAACGGGACTAGCGTTCCACGAGCAGTACTTC. The encoded protein is CASSATGLAFHEQYF. The rearrangement joins TRBV10-1 to TRBJ2-7, with TRBD2 matching over 10 bases. With V trimmed by 4 bases and J by 5 bases, 8 bases remained unmatched. From germline, CDR1 is WNHNN and CDR2 SYGVQD (reference sequence). The CDR3 has 15 amino acids.

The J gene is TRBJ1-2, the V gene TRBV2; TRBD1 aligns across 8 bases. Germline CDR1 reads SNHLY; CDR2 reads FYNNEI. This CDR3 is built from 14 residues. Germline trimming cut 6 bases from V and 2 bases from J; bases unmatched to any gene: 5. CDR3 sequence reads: CASRVGQANYGYTF. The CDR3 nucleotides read TGTGCCAGCAGAGTGGGACAGGCAAACTATGGCTACACCTTC.

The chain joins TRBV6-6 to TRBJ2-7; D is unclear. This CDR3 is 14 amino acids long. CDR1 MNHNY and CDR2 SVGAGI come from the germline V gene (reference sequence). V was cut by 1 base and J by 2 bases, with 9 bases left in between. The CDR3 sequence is CASSYFSVPYEQYF. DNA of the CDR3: TGTGCCAGCAGTTACTTCAGCGTCCCCTACGAGCAGTACTTC.

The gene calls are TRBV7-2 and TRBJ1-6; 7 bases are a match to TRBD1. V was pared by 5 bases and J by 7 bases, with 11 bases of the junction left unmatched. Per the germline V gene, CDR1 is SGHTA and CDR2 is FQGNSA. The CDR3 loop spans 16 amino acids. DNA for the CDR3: TGTGCCAGCAGCCCCCGGCAGGGGGGATTAAATTCACCCCTCCACTTT. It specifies CASSPRQGGLNSPLHF. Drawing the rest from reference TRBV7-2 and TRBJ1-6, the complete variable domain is GAGVSQSPSNKVTEKGKDVELRCDPISGHTALYWYRQSLGQGLEFLIYFQGNSAPDKSGLPSDRFSAERTGGSVSTLTIQRTQQEDSAVYLCASSPRQGGLNSPLHFGNGTRLTVT.

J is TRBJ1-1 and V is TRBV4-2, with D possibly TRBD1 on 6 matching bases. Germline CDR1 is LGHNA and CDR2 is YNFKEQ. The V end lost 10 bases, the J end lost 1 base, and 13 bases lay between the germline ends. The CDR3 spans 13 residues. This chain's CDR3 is CATRGRENTEAFF. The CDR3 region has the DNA TGTGCCACCAGGGGTCGGGAGAACACTGAAGCTTTCTTT.

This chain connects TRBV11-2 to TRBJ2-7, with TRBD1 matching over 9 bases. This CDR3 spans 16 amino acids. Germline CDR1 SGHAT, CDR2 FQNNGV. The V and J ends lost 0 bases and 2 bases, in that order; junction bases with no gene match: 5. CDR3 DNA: TGTGCCAGCAGCTTAGATGGGACAGGGCCTCCCTACGAGCAGTACTTC. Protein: CASSLDGTGPPYEQYF.

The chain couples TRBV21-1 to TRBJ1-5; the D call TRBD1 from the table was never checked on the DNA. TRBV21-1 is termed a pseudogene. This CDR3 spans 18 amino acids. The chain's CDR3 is CASSKIPPGVPSNQPQHF. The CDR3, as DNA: TGTGCCAGCAGCAAAATCCCCCCAGGGGTACCCAGCAATCAGCCCCAGCATTTT.

The CDR3 bases are TGTGCCAGCAGCGAGAGGATAGCCGGGGAGCTGTTTTTT. As protein: CASSERIAGELFF. V gene TRBV9 combines with J gene TRBJ2-2, with D hard to call. CDR1 SGDLS and CDR2 YYNGEE come from the germline V gene. Between the trimmed V and J ends, which lost 3 bases and 6 bases, there was a span of 9 bases. CDR3 length: 13 amino acids.

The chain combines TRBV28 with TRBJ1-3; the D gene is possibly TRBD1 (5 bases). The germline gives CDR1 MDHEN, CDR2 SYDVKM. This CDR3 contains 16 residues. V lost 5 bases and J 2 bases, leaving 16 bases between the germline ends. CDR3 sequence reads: CASSTPGAGAGNTIYF. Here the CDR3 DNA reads TGTGCCAGCAGTACCCCTGGGGCTGGAGCTGGAAACACCATATATTTT.

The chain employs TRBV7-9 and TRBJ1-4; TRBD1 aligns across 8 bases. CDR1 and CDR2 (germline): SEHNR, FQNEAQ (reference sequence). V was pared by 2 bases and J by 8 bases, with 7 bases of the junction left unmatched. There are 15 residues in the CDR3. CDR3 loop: CASSLKDRVDEKLFF. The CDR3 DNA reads TGTGCCAGCAGCTTAAAGGACAGGGTAGACGAAAAACTGTTTTTT.

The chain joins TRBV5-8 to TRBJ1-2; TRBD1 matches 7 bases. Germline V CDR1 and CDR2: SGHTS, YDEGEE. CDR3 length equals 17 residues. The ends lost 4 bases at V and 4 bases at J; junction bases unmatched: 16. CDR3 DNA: TGTGCCAGCAGCCCTACCAAGACAGGGTTTAGAGGCTATGGCTACACCTTC. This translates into CASSPTKTGFRGYGYTF.

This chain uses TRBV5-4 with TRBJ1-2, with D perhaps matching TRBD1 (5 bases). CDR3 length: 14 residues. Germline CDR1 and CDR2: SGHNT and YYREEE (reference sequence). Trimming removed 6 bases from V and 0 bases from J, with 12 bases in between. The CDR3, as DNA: TGTGCCAGCACCCGACAGTCATCTAACTATGGCTACACCTTC. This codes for CASTRQSSNYGYTF.